This T cell receptor beta chain was observed in a study of T cell repertoires in cytomegalovirus infection. Study-level background: Indicated by public TCR beta signatures were CMV infection and matching HLA type.

The CDR3 totals 16 residues. Germline V CDR1 and CDR2: SGHNT, YENEEA. The V and J ends lost 5 bases and 7 bases, in that order; junction bases with no gene match: 7. TCRdb reanalysed the reads using MiXCR and keeps one entry per CDR3 protein. The data show around 900,000 distinct CDR3 sequences, roughly 30% seen once. This clonotype was counted many times. Its target is not known. The specimen was cultured CD8+ T cells from PBMCs, collected from culture after CMV antigen stimulation. V gene TRBV11-3 combines with J gene TRBJ2-1; 14 nucleotides align to TRBD2. The TCR sequence derives from a human donor in good health (CMV status not recorded). Some clones in this sample may be carry-over from other donors' samples. CDR3 sequence (DNA): TGTGCCAGCAGCCCTCAGGGACTAGCGGGGGCAAATGAGCAGTTCTTC. It codes for CASSPQGLAGANEQFF.